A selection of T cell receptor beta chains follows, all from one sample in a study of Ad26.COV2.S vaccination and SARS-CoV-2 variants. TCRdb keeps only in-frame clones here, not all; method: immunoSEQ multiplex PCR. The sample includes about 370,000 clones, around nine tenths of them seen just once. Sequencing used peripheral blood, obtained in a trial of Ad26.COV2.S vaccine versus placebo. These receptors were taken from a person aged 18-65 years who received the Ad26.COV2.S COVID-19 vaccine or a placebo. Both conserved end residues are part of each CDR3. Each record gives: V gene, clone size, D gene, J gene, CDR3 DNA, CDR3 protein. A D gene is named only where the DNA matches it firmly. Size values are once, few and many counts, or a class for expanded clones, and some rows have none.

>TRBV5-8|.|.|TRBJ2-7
TGTGCCAGCAGCTTGGTAGCCGAGCAGTACTTC
CASSLVAEQYF
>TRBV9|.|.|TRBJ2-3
TGTGCCAGCAGCGTAGGAATTCATATTGGGAGACACCTCATTGCAGATACGCAGTATTTT
CASSVGIHIGRHLIADTQYF
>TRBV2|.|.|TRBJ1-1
TGTGCCAGCAGTGTCGAGGGGATGGCGACTGAAGCTTTCTTT
CASSVEGMATEAFF
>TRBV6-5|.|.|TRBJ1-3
TGTGCCAGCAGCAGACAACCCTCTGGAAACACCATATATTTT
CASSRQPSGNTIYF
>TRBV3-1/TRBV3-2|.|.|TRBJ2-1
TGTGCCAGCAGGCTAGGGAATGAGCAGTTCTTC
CASRLGNEQFF
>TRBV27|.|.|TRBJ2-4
TGTGCCAGCAGTTTTTCCGCGTTAGCCAAAAACATTCAGTACTTC
CASSFSALAKNIQYF
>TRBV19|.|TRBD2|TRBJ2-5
TGTGCCAGTAGTGGTTTTACTAGCGGACAAGAGACCCAGTACTTC
CASSGFTSGQETQYF
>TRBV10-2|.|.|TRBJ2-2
TGCGCCCTCCTAGGTGCCTCCGGGGAGCTGTTTTTT
CALLGASGELFF
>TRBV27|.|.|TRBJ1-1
TGTGCCAGCGGCAGAAGCGGGAATCGGCCGGCAGCTTTCTTT
CASGRSGNRPAAFF
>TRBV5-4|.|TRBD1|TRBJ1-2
TGTGCCAGCAGCCAGGGACAGGCAGGATATGGCTACACCTTC
CASSQGQAGYGYTF
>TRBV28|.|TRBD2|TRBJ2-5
TGTGCCAGCAGTTCCTTGCTTAAGGGACTAGCAATTCCTACCCAGTACTTC
CASSSLLKGLAIPTQYF
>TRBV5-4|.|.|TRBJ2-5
TGTGCCAGCAGCCCAAACAGAGGGGGGCCCCAGTACTTC
CASSPNRGGPQYF
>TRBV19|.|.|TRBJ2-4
TGTGCCAGTAGTATCGTCGTCGCAGCCAAAAACATTCAGTACTTC
CASSIVVAAKNIQYF
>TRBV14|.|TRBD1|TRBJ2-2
TGTGCCAGCAGCCCGCACCTTGGACAGGGAGAAGGCACCGGGGAGCTGTTTTTT
CASSPHLGQGEGTGELFF
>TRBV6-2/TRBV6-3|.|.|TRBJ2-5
TGTGCCAGCAGTTCAGGGTCCCATGGAGAGACCCAGTACTTC
CASSSGSHGETQYF
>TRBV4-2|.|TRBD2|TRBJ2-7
TGTGCCAGCAGCCAAGGACTAGCGGGAGTCTACGAGCAGTACTTC
CASSQGLAGVYEQYF
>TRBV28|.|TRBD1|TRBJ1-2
TGTGCCAGCACCTACCCCCTTGGACAGGGTGATGGCTACACCTTC
CASTYPLGQGDGYTF
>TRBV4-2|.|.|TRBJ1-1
TGTGCCAGCAGCCAAGATGGGGGGCCGACTGAAGCTTTCTTT
CASSQDGGPTEAFF
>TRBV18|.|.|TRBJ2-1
TGTGCCAGCTCACCACAACCATCAGTGGATGAGCAGTTCTTC
CASSPQPSVDEQFF
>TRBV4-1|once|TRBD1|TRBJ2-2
TGCGCCAGCAGCCAAGATCACAGGGGGCTGACCGGGGAGCTGTTTTTT
CASSQDHRGLTGELFF
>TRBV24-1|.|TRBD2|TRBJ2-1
TGTGCCACCAGCAGGACTAGCGATTACAATGAGCAGTTCTTC
CATSRTSDYNEQFF
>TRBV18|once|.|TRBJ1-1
TGTGCCAGCCGTCCAGGGGAGACTGAAGCTTTCTTT
CASRPGETEAFF
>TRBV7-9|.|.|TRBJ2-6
TGTGCCGGGGGAATGAGGGGCTCTGGGGCCAACGTCCTGACTTTC
CAGGMRGSGANVLTF
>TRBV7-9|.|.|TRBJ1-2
TGTGCCAGCAGCTTAGATGGCAGCCGGGGAAATGGCTACACCTTC
CASSLDGSRGNGYTF
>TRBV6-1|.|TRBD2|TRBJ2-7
TGTGCCAGCAGTGACACGGGAGGTCCCTACGAGCAGTACTTC
CASSDTGGPYEQYF
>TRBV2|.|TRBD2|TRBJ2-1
TGTGCCAGCGGGGGACTAGCGGGAGTATCAAATGAGCAGTTCTTC
CASGGLAGVSNEQFF
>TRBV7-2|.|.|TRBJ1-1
TGTGCCAGCAGCCGTCGCAGGGGTCCTTTGAACACTGAAGCTTTCTTT
CASSRRRGPLNTEAFF
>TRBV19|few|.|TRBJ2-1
TGTGCCAGTAGTCCCCGGCGAATCCCTGCCGAAAGCTCCTACAATGAGCAGTTCTTC
CASSPRRIPAESSYNEQFF
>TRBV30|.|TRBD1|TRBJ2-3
TGTGCCTGGAGGGAGGACAGGGGGCTTGATACGCAGTATTTT
CAWREDRGLDTQYF
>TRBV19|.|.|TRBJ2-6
TGTGCCAGTAGTACCCCCGGGACTTCTGGGGCCAACGTCCTGACTTTC
CASSTPGTSGANVLTF
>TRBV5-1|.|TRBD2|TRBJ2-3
TGCGCCAGCAGCTCGGGGCGACTAGCGGGTATCACAGATACGCAGTATTTT
CASSSGRLAGITDTQYF
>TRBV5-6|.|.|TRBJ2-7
TGTGCCAGCACCACAACTGGGGGGGCCGCCTACGAGCAGTACTTC
CASTTTGGAAYEQYF
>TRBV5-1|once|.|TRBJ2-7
TGCGCCAGCAGCTCCCTACAGGGCCCCTACGAGCAGTACTTC
CASSSLQGPYEQYF
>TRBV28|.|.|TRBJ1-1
TGTGCCAGCAGTTTAGGGCAGGCGTACACTGAAGCTTTCTTT
CASSLGQAYTEAFF
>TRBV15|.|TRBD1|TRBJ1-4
TGTGCCACCAGCAGAGCGGACAGGAGGAATGAAAAACTGTTTTTT
CATSRADRRNEKLFF
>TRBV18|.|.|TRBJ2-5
TGTGCCAGCTCACCAATGGGGGCCGGAGAGACCCAGTACTTC
CASSPMGAGETQYF
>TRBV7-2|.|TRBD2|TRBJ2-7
TGTGCCAGCAGTCCGGAAGGGAGGGTTGGGGGCGAGCAGTACTTC
CASSPEGRVGGEQYF
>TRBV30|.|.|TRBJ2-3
TGTGCCTGGAGTCCGCTGGGGGGAGCCATTGATACGCAGTATTTT
CAWSPLGGAIDTQYF
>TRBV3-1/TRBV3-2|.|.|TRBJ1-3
TGTGCCAGCAGCCACCTGCGGGCTGGTAACTCTGGAAACACCATATATTTT
CASSHLRAGNSGNTIYF
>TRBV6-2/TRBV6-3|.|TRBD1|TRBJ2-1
TGTGCCAGCAGTGCACAGGGGGCGTTGAACAATGAGCAGTTCTTC
CASSAQGALNNEQFF
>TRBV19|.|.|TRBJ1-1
TGTGCCAGTAGTCGGGCTTTAGGAGGTGGCACTGAAGCTTTCTTT
CASSRALGGGTEAFF
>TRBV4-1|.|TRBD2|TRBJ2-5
TGCGCCAGCAGCCAAGAAGGTCGTACGGGAGGGTCAGAGACCCAGTACTTC
CASSQEGRTGGSETQYF
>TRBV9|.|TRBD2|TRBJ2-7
TGTGCCAGCAGCGTAGTTCGCAGAGAGGGGACTAGCGGGTGTAGCACCTACGAGCAGTACTTC
CASSVVRREGTSGCSTYEQYF
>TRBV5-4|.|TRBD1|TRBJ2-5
TGTGCCAGCAGCCGCTCCGGGACAGCGGAGGAGACCCAGTACTTC
CASSRSGTAEETQYF
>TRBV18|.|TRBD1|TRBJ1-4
TGTGCCAGCTCTCAAGACAGGGCCTCAACTAATGAAAAACTGTTTTTT
CASSQDRASTNEKLFF
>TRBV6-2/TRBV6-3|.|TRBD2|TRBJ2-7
TGTGCCAGCAGTACCACGTGGACTAGCGGCAGCTACGAGCAGTACTTC
CASSTTWTSGSYEQYF
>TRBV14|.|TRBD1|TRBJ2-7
TGTGCCAGCAGCCGGAACAGGGGGGATCTGTCCGAGCAGTACTTC
CASSRNRGDLSEQYF
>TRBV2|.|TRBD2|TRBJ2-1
TGTGCCAGCACCCTCGGGGGACTAGTCGGGGTTGGTGAGCAGTTCTTC
CASTLGGLVGVGEQFF
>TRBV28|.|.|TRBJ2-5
TGTGCCAGCAGTCCCCCCCCTCCGGGGACCCAGTACTTC
CASSPPPPGTQYF
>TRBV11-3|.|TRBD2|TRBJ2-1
TGTGCCAGCAGCTTAGATCTGAGCGGGGCAAACAATGAGCAGTTCTTC
CASSLDLSGANNEQFF
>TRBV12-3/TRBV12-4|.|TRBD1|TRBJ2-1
TGTGCCAGCATTGGACAGGGATCCACTGAGCAGTTCTTC
CASIGQGSTEQFF
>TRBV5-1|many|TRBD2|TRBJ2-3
TGCGCCAGCAGCTTGGCCTGGTCAGGGGCGGGAGGGCCAGATACGCAGTATTTT
CASSLAWSGAGGPDTQYF
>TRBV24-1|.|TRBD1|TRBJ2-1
TGTGCCACCAGTGACCCAGGACAGGGGGCACTTGAACAGTTCTTC
CATSDPGQGALEQFF
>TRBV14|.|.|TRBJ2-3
TGTGCCAGCAGCCAAAGTACTAGCAGATACACAGATACGCAGTATTTT
CASSQSTSRYTDTQYF
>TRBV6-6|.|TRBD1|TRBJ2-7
TGTGCCAGCAGTCAAGACAGGGCCGGCGAGCAGTACTTC
CASSQDRAGEQYF
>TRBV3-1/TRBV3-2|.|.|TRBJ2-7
TGTGCCAGCAGCCTTGGATACGAGCAGTACTTC
CASSLGYEQYF
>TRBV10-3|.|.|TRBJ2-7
TGTGCCATCATGGGGAGCTCCTACGAGCAGTACTTC
CAIMGSSYEQYF
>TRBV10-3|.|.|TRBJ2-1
TGTGCCATCAGTACTCAGGGCAATGAGCAGTTCTTC
CAISTQGNEQFF
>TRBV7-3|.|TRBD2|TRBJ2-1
TGTGCCAGCAGTCTGACTAGCGACAATGAGCAGTTCTTC
CASSLTSDNEQFF